Below, 15 T cell receptor beta chains from the same sample are listed, as sequenced in a study of glioma-infiltrating T cells. Amplification of TCR alpha and beta CDR3 regions from RNA used iRepertoire nested multiplex PCR. In TCRdb, the multiplex PCR reads were re-called with MiXCR into one record per CDR3 protein. The sample lists about 200,000 distinct CDR3 sequences, around 30% seen once, with 20% in the top ten. What was sequenced was glioma tissue, nonneoplastic brain tissue, or PBMCs (not recorded which). These receptor sequences come from a human donor with low-grade glioma or glioblastoma, undergoing nonglioma brain surgery, or in good health (not recorded which).

This clonotype was detected ten times or more. The chain joins TRBV28 to TRBJ1-1; D gene unclear. The CDR3 length is 17 residues. The V gene lost 4 bases and the J gene lost 0 bases, with 18 bases spanning the gap. Germline CDR1 and CDR2: MDHEN and SYDVKM. The CDR3 region is CASSSLFQAFLNTEAFF. The CDR3 DNA reads TGTGCCAGCAGTTCCCTTTTCCAGGCGTTTTTGAACACTGAAGCTTTCTTT.

This clonotype appeared many times. The J gene is TRBJ1-5, the V gene TRBV24-1; D call uncertain. The CDR3 extends over 14 amino acids. Germline loops: CDR1 KGHDR, CDR2 SFDVKD. The germline V and J ends were trimmed by 8 bases and 0 bases, with 10 bases remaining between them. Written as DNA, the CDR3 is TGTGCCACCATGGCGAGCAATAGCAATCAGCCCCAGCATTTT. Its translation is CATMASNSNQPQHF.

This clonotype has more than one count but fewer than ten. The V call is TRBV5-1, the J call TRBJ2-7; TRBD2 matches at 16 bases. This CDR3 contains 16 residues. V shed 3 bases, J shed 5 bases, and the junction held 5 bases outside the gene matches. Looked up from germline, CDR1 is SGHRS and CDR2 is YFSETQ. CDR3 coding DNA: TGCGCCAGCAGCTCCGGGACTAGCGGGAGGGCTGACGAGCAGTACTTC. This codes for CASSSGTSGRADEQYF.

The table lists this clonotype with a count of one. The chain has TRBV6-1 and TRBJ2-1, with a weak D call TRBD2 (6 bases). This CDR3 has 17 residues. Trimming left V 5 bases short and J 8 bases short, with 25 bases between. Germline V gene lookup returns CDR1 MNHNS and CDR2 SASEGT. CDR3: CASSTTRVAEVKDEQFF. The CDR3 DNA is TGTGCCAGCAGTACCACACGGGTAGCGGAAGTAAAAGATGAGCAGTTCTTC.

The sample holds many counts of this clonotype. V and J are TRBV6-1 and TRBJ2-7, with 7 bases aligning to TRBD1. The germline V gene has CDR1 MNHNS and CDR2 SASEGT. The trim removed 7 bases at V and 6 bases at J, leaving 9 bases unmatched. CDR3 size: 13 residues. The CDR3 region is CASTSDRNGEQYF. The CDR3 DNA reads as TGTGCCAGCACCTCGGACAGGAATGGCGAGCAGTACTTC.

This clonotype was detected ten times or more. This chain connects TRBV15 to TRBJ2-5; TRBD2 matches 8 bases. The V gene's germline CDR1 is LNHNV and CDR2 YYDKDF (reference sequence). The CDR3 sequence is 15 residues long. Unmatched junction bases numbered 11, after V lost 6 bases and J lost 5 bases. CDR3 nucleotide sequence: TGTGCCACCAGTAGACCGAGCGGGAGCGGGGAGACCCAGTACTTC. Translation gives CATSRPSGSGETQYF.

With respect to this clonotype: A much bigger clone sits one base away, suggesting this may be a read error. V is TRBV7-2 and J is TRBJ2-5; TRBD1 matches 7 bases. The junction had 5 bases not matched to a gene; V was cut back by 8 bases and J by 2 bases. The CDR3 is 13 residues long. Germline V gene data show CDR1 as SGHTA and CDR2 as FQGNSA. This CDR3 reads CASGWGQQETQYF. The CDR3 DNA is TGTGCCAGCGGCTGGGGACAGCAAGAGACCCAGTACTTC. Based on the CDR3 plus reference TRBV7-2 and TRBJ2-5, the full variable domain is GAGVSQSPSNKVTEKGKDVELRCDPISGHTALYWYRQSLGQGLEFLIYFQGNSAPDKSGLPSDRFSAERTGGSVSTLTIQRTQQEDSAVYLCASGWGQQETQYFGPGTRLLVL.

The rearrangement joins TRBV20-1 to TRBJ1-3; no clear D. The CDR3 covers 15 residues. Trimming took 2 bases from V and 0 from J, leaving 11 bases between them. The germline V gene has CDR1 DFQATT and CDR2 SNEGSKA (reference sequence). The CDR3: CSARKFWGSGNTIYF. CDR3 sequence (DNA): TGCAGTGCTAGAAAATTCTGGGGCTCTGGAAACACCATATATTTT.

In the case of this clonotype: This may be a read error, as it is one base from a much larger clone. The V and J genes are TRBV5-4 and TRBJ2-1; a possible D gene is TRBD2 (5 bases). This CDR3 comprises 16 residues. Germline V gene data show CDR1 as SGHNT and CDR2 as YYREEE (reference sequence). CDR3 residues: CASSLDSRAAYSEQFF. The CDR3 bases are TGTGCCAGCAGCTTAGATTCGCGGGCGGCCTACAGTGAGCAGTTCTTC. The full variable domain, rest sourced from reference TRBV5-4 and TRBJ2-1, is ETGVTQSPTHLIKTRGQQVTLRCSSQSGHNTVSWYQQALGQGPQFIFQYYREEENGRGNFPPRFSGLQFPNYSSELNVNALELDDSALYLCASSLDSRAAYSEQFFGPGTRLTVL.

This clonotype was observed many times. This chain joins TRBV4-3 and TRBJ1-2, with TRBD1 identical over 8 bases. The V and J ends lost 0 bases and 6 bases, in that order; junction bases with no gene match: 9. Germline CDR1 LGHNA, CDR2 YSLEER. CDR3 length: 16 amino acids. CDR3 in DNA: TGCGCCAGCAGCCAAGATTCGACAGGGGTTACAGATGGCTACACCTTC. Its translation is CASSQDSTGVTDGYTF.

The chain uses TRBV7-9 and TRBJ2-1; 12 bases fit TRBD2. V was pared by 3 bases and J by 6 bases, with 9 bases of the junction left unmatched. Germline lookup yields CDR1 SEHNR and CDR2 FQNEAQ (reference sequence). This CDR3 has 17 residues. The CDR3 DNA reads as TGTGCCAGCAGCTTTGACCTTCGACTAGCGGGAGCCAATGAGCAGTTCTTC. It specifies CASSFDLRLAGANEQFF.

The chain couples TRBV24-1 to TRBJ2-1; D may match TRBD1 or TRBD2 (5 bases each). This CDR3 is 11 amino acids long. The germline V gene encodes CDR1 KGHDR and CDR2 SFDVKD. Trimming removed 9 bases from V and 8 bases from J, with 10 bases in between. The CDR3 is CATGTAYEQFF. CDR3 coding DNA: TGTGCCACCGGGACCGCCTATGAGCAGTTCTTC.

Note on this clonotype: Given a much more abundant clone one base away, this may be a read error. The CDR3 sequence: CAISSTSGSRDEQFF. The CDR3 region has the DNA TGTGCCATTAGTTCGACTAGCGGGAGTCGGGATGAGCAGTTCTTC. The chain joins TRBV19 to TRBJ2-1; TRBD2 matches 12 bases. The germline V gene encodes CDR1 LNHDA and CDR2 SQIVND (reference sequence). The CDR3 spans 15 residues.

Details on this clonotype: A much larger clone sits a single nucleotide away, making a read error possible. This rearrangement joins TRBV6-4 to TRBJ2-1; 11 positions agree with TRBD2. The CDR3 extends over 15 amino acids. Germline CDR1 is MRHNA and CDR2 is SNTAGT. In nucleotides, the CDR3 is TGTGCCAGCTCCCGGGATAGCGGGGGGGGCAATGGGCAGTTCTTC. Protein product: CASSRDSGGGNGQFF.

This clonotype came up many times. The chain links TRBV7-2 to TRBJ2-4; 10 bases map to TRBD1. Per germline, CDR1 SGHTA and CDR2 FQGNSA. V shed 5 bases, J shed 8 bases, and the junction held 3 bases outside the gene matches. CDR3 length equals 13 residues. CDR3 loop: CASSGTGVDIQYF. The CDR3 DNA follows: TGTGCCAGCAGCGGGACAGGGGTTGACATTCAGTACTTC.